This T cell receptor (beta chain) came from a study of identical twins. At least ten counts were recorded for this clonotype. A single record per CDR3 protein comes from TCRdb applying MiXCR to the 5' RACE reads. The sample has some 710,000 distinct CDR3 sequences, around 6.1% seen once. The CDR3 has 16 residues. J lost 1 base, V lost 4 bases, and 4 bases had no gene match. Germline V gene sequence: CDR1 SGHRS, CDR2 YFSETQ. The chain employs TRBV5-1 and TRBJ2-5; 13 bases agree with TRBD2. The TCR comes from a man between 18 and 29 years old in good health. The sequenced material came from naive T cells sorted from blood. CDR3 DNA sequence: TGCGCCAGCAGCGAGGGACTAGCGGGACTCCAAGAGACCCAGTACTTC. It is translated as CASSEGLAGLQETQYF. Supplemented by reference TRBV5-1 and TRBJ2-5, the full variable domain reads KAGVTQTPRYLIKTRGQQVTLSCSPISGHRSVSWYQQTPGQGLQFLFEYFSETQRNKGNFPGRFSGRQFSNSRSEMNVSTLELGDSALYLCASSEGLAGLQETQYFGPGTRLLVL.